This T cell receptor beta chain came from a study of cytomegalovirus exposure and HLA in healthy donors. CDR1 is SNHLY, CDR2 FYNNEI, per germline. This CDR3 has 11 amino acids. PCR amplification relied on 60 Vbeta primers (plus 13 Jbeta primers). The method was immunoSEQ multiplex PCR; TCRdb's version includes in-frame clones alone and lacks a portion of them. This table has about 130,000 clones, 78% appearing once. The receptor was isolated from a man between 40 and 49 years old in good health and CMV-seronegative. The chain uses TRBV2 and TRBJ2-5; D is uncertain. The better agreement between TRBJ2-7 and the DNA end casts doubt on the J call. Material for sequencing was PBMCs. The CDR3 reads CASMVVYEQYF. As DNA, the CDR3 is TGTGCCAGCATGGTGGTCTACGAGCAGTACTTC.